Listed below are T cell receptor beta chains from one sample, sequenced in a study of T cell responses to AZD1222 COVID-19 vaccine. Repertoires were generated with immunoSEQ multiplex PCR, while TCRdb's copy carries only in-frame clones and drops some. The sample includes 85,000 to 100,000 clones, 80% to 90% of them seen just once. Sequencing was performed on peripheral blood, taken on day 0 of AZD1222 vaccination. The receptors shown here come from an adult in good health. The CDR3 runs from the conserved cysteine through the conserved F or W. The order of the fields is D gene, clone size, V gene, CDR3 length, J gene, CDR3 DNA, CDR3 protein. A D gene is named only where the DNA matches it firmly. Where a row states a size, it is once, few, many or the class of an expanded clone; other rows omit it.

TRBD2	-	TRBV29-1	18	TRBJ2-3	TGCAGCGTTGTCGGGGCGAGAACTAGCGGGATAACCACAGATACGCAGTATTTT	CSVVGARTSGITTDTQYF
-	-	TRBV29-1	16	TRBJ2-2	TGCAGCGTTGAAAAGGGCTGGGGGGCCGACACCGGGGAGCTGTTTTTT	CSVEKGWGADTGELFF
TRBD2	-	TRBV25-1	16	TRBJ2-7	TGTGCCAGCAGTGAATGGGAGGGCTTGAGCTCCTACGAGCAGTACTTC	CASSEWEGLSSYEQYF
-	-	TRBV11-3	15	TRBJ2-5	TGTGCCAGCAGCTTAGCTCCCCGGACGGGGGAGACCCAGTACTTC	CASSLAPRTGETQYF
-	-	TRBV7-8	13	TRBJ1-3	TGTGCCAGCAGCCGAGACTCTGGAAACACCATATATTTT	CASSRDSGNTIYF
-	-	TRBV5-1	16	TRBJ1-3	TGCGCCAGCAGCTTTTCAGGGTTTTCCTCTGGAAACACCATATATTTT	CASSFSGFSSGNTIYF
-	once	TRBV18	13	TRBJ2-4	TGTGCCAGCTCGTGGGAGGATAAAAACATTCAGTACTTC	CASSWEDKNIQYF
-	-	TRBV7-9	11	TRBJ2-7	TGTGCCAGCAGTTGGAACTACGAGCAGTACTTC	CASSWNYEQYF
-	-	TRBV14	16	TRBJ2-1	TGTGCCAGCAGCCAAGATGCAGCAAGCTCCTACAATGAGCAGTTCTTC	CASSQDAASSYNEQFF
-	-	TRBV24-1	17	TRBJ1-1	TGTGCCACCAGTGATGGGGACGGGGGCCCGCGGGGTGGTGAAGCTTTCTTT	CATSDGDGGPRGGEAFF
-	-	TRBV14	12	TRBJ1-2	TGTGCCAGCAGCCAGGGCCCTTATGGCTACACCTTC	CASSQGPYGYTF
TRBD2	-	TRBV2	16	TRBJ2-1	TGTGCCAGCAGTGAGGGTGGAGGACTAGCGGGGGATGAGCAGTTCTTC	CASSEGGGLAGDEQFF
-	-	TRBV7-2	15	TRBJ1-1	TGTGCCAGCAGCTTAAGGGTCGGGACGAACGCTGAAGCTTTCTTT	CASSLRVGTNAEAFF
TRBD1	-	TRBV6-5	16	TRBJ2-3	TGTGCCAGCAGTTACTCAGGGGACAGGGCCACAGATACGCAGTATTTT	CASSYSGDRATDTQYF
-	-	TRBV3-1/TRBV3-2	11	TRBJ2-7	TGTGCCAGCAGCCATGGCTACGAGCAGTACTTC	CASSHGYEQYF
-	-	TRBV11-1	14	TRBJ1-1	TGTGCCAGCAGCTTAATGGCTCTGAGCACTGAAGCTTTCTTT	CASSLMALSTEAFF
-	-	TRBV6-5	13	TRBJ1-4	TGTGCCAGCAGTTTAGGACAAAATGAAAAACTGTTTTTT	CASSLGQNEKLFF
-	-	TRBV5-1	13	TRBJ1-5	TGCGCCAGCAGCTTGTCCGATAATCAGCCCCAGCATTTT	CASSLSDNQPQHF
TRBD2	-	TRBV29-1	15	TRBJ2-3	TGCAGCGTTAATCGGCTAGCGGGGAGCACAGATACGCAGTATTTT	CSVNRLAGSTDTQYF